The 18 T cell receptor beta chains reported below all come from one sample, sequenced in a study of CD8 T cells in Susac syndrome. The RNA input was 0.5 to 1 ug, and it was reverse transcribed with random hexamers. TCRdb independently ran MiXCR on the immunoSEQ multiplex PCR reads; one entry per CDR3 protein. The profile shows about 150,000 distinct CDR3 sequences, under 97% of them singletons. The sample comprised CD4+ T cells from PBMCs. Receptor source: a human donor with Susac syndrome.

Here the CDR3 DNA reads TGCAGTGCTAGAGACCAAAATCAGCCCCAGCATTTT. Protein: CSARDQNQPQHF. V usage is TRBV20-1 and J usage is TRBJ1-5; D not resolved. Trimming shortened V by 0 bases and J by 4 bases, and 4 bases separated the two germline ends. Germline CDR1 DFQATT, CDR2 SNEGSKA (reference sequence). This CDR3 contains 12 residues.

This CDR3 is CASSSRETQYF. The CDR3 bases are TGTGCCAGCAGTTCCCGGGAGACCCAGTACTTC. The V and J genes are TRBV28 and TRBJ2-5; D is uncertain. The V and J ends lost 4 bases and 5 bases respectively, with 5 bases between them. The CDR3 consists of 11 residues. CDR1 is MDHEN and CDR2 is SYDVKM in the germline V gene.

The rearrangement uses TRBV20-1 and TRBJ2-1; 13 bases map to TRBD2. The CDR3 extends over 16 amino acids. J was trimmed by 7 bases and V by 4 bases; bases with no gene match: 10. Per the germline V gene, CDR1 is DFQATT and CDR2 is SNEGSKA (reference sequence). CDR3 DNA: TGCAGTGCTACTCAGATTTGGACTAGCGGGGGTAATGAGCAGTTCTTC. It specifies CSATQIWTSGGNEQFF.

This chain joins TRBV9 and TRBJ2-5; 9 bases line up with TRBD2. This CDR3 is 16 amino acids long. The V and J ends lost 2 bases and 7 bases, in that order; junction bases with no gene match: 12. Looked up from germline, CDR1 is SGDLS and CDR2 is YYNGEE. The CDR3 DNA sequence: TGTGCCAGCAGCGTTGATGCGGGGGGGAACAAGGGGACCCAGTACTTC. Amino acids: CASSVDAGGNKGTQYF.

The chain combines TRBV29-1 with TRBJ1-2; TRBD1 is a possible D gene (6 bases). The ends were cut back, 6 bases at V and 2 bases at J, with 13 bases in the middle. The CDR3 covers 13 residues. Germline lookup yields CDR1 SQVTM and CDR2 ANQGSEA. The CDR3 protein is CSVEGGLNYGYTF. CDR3 sequence (DNA): TGCAGCGTGGAGGGGGGTCTCAACTATGGCTACACCTTC. The entire variable domain, with the rest obtained from reference TRBV29-1 and TRBJ1-2, is as follows: SAVISQKPSRDICQRGTSLTIQCQVDSQVTMMFWYRQQPGQSLTLIATANQGSEATYESGFVIDKFPISRPNLTFSTLTVSNMSPEDSSIYLCSVEGGLNYGYTFGSGTRLTVV.

This clonotype has just a few counts. The J gene is TRBJ2-2, the V gene TRBV5-1; D is uncertain. Looked up from germline, CDR1 is SGHRS and CDR2 is YFSETQ. With 0 bases removed from V and 5 bases from J, the gap between germline ends came to 11 bases. The CDR3 extends over 15 amino acids. The CDR3 sequence: CASSLGLAGTGELFF. The CDR3, as DNA: TGCGCCAGCAGCTTGGGACTCGCCGGAACCGGGGAGCTGTTTTTT.

This chain connects TRBV7-9 to TRBJ2-7; 12 nucleotides line up with TRBD2. The CDR3 is made up of 15 amino acids. V gave up 5 bases and J gave up 3 bases; unmatched junction bases: 5. Looked up from germline, CDR1 is SEHNR and CDR2 is FQNEAQ (reference sequence). Here the CDR3 DNA reads TGTGCCAGCAGCCCGACGACTAGCGGGAGCTACGAGCAGTACTTC. Amino acid sequence: CASSPTTSGSYEQYF.

As DNA, the CDR3 is TGCAGTGCTAGAGAAGGGACCGTTAGCACAGATACGCAGTATTTT. It translates to CSAREGTVSTDTQYF. V is TRBV20-1 and J is TRBJ2-3, with D possibly called TRBD1 or TRBD2 (5 bases each). There are 15 residues in the CDR3. CDR1 is DFQATT and CDR2 is SNEGSKA in the germline V gene (reference sequence). V gave up 0 bases and J gave up 0 bases, with 10 bases separating them.

The chain joins TRBV2 to TRBJ1-2; 7 bases align to TRBD1. V shed 6 bases and J 5 bases; nucleotides not matched to a gene: 9. The CDR3 sequence is 14 residues long. Germline V gene sequence: CDR1 SNHLY, CDR2 FYNNEI. The CDR3 reads CASSRGGGEYGYTF. The CDR3 region has the DNA TGTGCCAGCAGCCGAGGGGGCGGGGAGTATGGCTACACCTTC.

This chain links TRBV7-2 with TRBJ1-5; possibly TRBD1 for D (6 bases). Trimming cost V 5 bases and J 12 bases, with 14 bases left between them. The germline gives CDR1 SGHTA, CDR2 FQGNSA. This CDR3 comprises 12 residues. CDR3 sequence reads: CASSPSGTSQHF. DNA of the CDR3: TGTGCCAGCAGCCCCAGCGGGACAAGCCAGCATTTT.

This chain connects TRBV12-3 or TRBV12-4 to TRBJ1-5; D is possibly TRBD1 (5 bases). V was cut by 8 bases and J by 11 bases, with 13 bases left in between. CDR3 size: 11 residues. CDR3 sequence reads: CASSRGSAQHF. In DNA, the CDR3 is TGTGCCAGCTCTAGGGGCAGCGCCCAGCATTTT.

The rearrangement links TRBV11-2 to TRBJ2-1; TRBD1 matches 8 bases. J lost 5 bases, V lost 2 bases, and 11 bases had no gene match. Looked up from germline, CDR1 is SGHAT and CDR2 is FQNNGV. The CDR3 sequence is 17 residues long. The CDR3 sequence: CASSLRIVQGAHNEQFF. The CDR3 region has the DNA TGTGCCAGCAGCTTAAGGATCGTGCAGGGGGCGCACAATGAGCAGTTCTTC.

The V and J genes are TRBV5-1 and TRBJ2-7; D unclear. The CDR3 covers 11 residues. The V end was cut by 0 bases, the J end by 5 bases, with 3 bases between. CDR1 SGHRS and CDR2 YFSETQ come from the germline V gene. The CDR3 coding sequence is TGCGCCAGCAGCTTGGAGGACGAGCAGTACTTC. Its translation is CASSLEDEQYF.

CDR3: CASSGLSGANVLTF. CDR3 in DNA: TGTGCCAGCAGTGGGCTCTCTGGGGCCAACGTCCTGACTTTC. V usage is TRBV2 and J usage is TRBJ2-6; D remains ambiguous. The germline gives CDR1 SNHLY, CDR2 FYNNEI. The CDR3 has 14 residues. The V and J ends lost 4 bases and 0 bases respectively, with 4 bases between them.

The CDR3 nucleotides are TGTGCCAGCAGCGTAGATGCGGGGACCACCTACGAGCAGTACTTC. Protein product: CASSVDAGTTYEQYF. The genes are TRBV9 and TRBJ2-7, with D possibly being TRBD2 (6 bases). The V end was cut by 0 bases, the J end by 2 bases, with 12 bases between. The CDR3 is 15 amino acids. The germline V gene has CDR1 SGDLS and CDR2 YYNGEE.

The chain joins TRBV18 to TRBJ2-3, with TRBD2 as a possible D gene (5 bases). CDR1 is KGHSH and CDR2 is LQKENI in the germline V gene. The CDR3 has 16 residues. V dropped 0 bases and J dropped 5 bases, with 15 bases sitting between them. CDR3: CASSPPRAGPRDTQYF. The CDR3 nucleotides read TGTGCCAGCTCACCACCGCGGGCAGGTCCGAGAGATACGCAGTATTTT. Full variable domain (remainder filled in from reference TRBV18 and TRBJ2-3): NAGVMQNPRHLVRRRGQEARLRCSPMKGHSHVYWYRQLPEEGLKFMVYLQKENIIDESGMPKERFSAEFPKEGPSILRIQQVVRGDSAAYFCASSPPRAGPRDTQYFGPGTRLTVL.

The chain is built from TRBV2 and TRBJ1-6; no reliable D call. The CDR3 consists of 15 residues. Germline V gene data show CDR1 as SNHLY and CDR2 as FYNNEI. V was trimmed by 0 bases and J by 10 bases, leaving 13 bases between them. CDR3 DNA: TGTGCCAGCAGTGAAGCTTACTCCAATGGGTCACCCCTCCACTTT. Translation: CASSEAYSNGSPLHF. Complete variable domain (other parts from reference TRBV2 and TRBJ1-6): EPEVTQTPSHQVTQMGQEVILRCVPISNHLYFYWYRQILGQKVEFLVSFYNNEISEKSEIFDDQFSVERPDGSNFTLKIRSTKLEDSAMYFCASSEAYSNGSPLHFGNGTRLTVT.

The rearrangement uses TRBV29-1 and TRBJ2-1; D unclear. Per germline, CDR1 SQVTM and CDR2 ANQGSEA. Trimming left V 5 bases short and J 6 bases short, with 20 bases between. The CDR3 extends over 15 amino acids. CDR3 loop: CSVQSSGHILNEQFF. DNA for the CDR3: TGCAGCGTTCAAAGCTCCGGGCACATCCTCAATGAGCAGTTCTTC.